This is a list of T cell receptor beta chains from one sample in a study of cytomegalovirus exposure and HLA in healthy donors. Sequencing was performed with immunoSEQ multiplex PCR; in TCRdb, only in-frame clones are kept and a portion is missing. The data contain some 87,000 clones, approximately 96% of them seen just once; the ten biggest clones take up roughly 1.3%. Sequencing input: PBMCs. All receptors come from a woman aged 18-29 years in good health and CMV-seronegative. CDR3s include the opening cysteine and the closing phenylalanine or tryptophan. The order of the fields is J gene, D gene, V gene, clone size, CDR3 protein, CDR3 DNA. The D gene is left open where the match is weak. Rows may omit the clone size; those that give it use once, few, many or a size class.

TRBJ2-3,NA,TRBV7-2,once,CASSLVAGMGTDTQYF,TGTGCCAGCAGCTTAGTCGCGGGAATGGGCACAGATACGCAGTATTTT
TRBJ1-1,TRBD1,TRBV5-1,NA,CASSLDRGTNTEAFF,TGCGCCAGCAGCTTGGACAGGGGCACAAACACTGAAGCTTTCTTT
TRBJ1-2,TRBD1,TRBV6-1,NA,CASSELIGTVVYGYTF,TGTGCCAGCAGTGAGCTGATCGGGACAGTGGTCTATGGCTACACCTTC
TRBJ2-1,TRBD1,TRBV11-2,NA,CASSLDPGTGPYNEQFF,TGTGCCAGCAGCTTAGATCCCGGGACAGGACCCTACAATGAGCAGTTCTTC
TRBJ2-2,TRBD1,TRBV27,NA,CASSFGQVPLRTGELFF,TGTGCCAGCAGTTTCGGACAGGTTCCCCTTCGGACCGGGGAGCTGTTTTTT
TRBJ2-3,NA,TRBV9,NA,CASSDGGPTDTQYF,TGTGCCAGCAGCGATGGAGGGCCCACAGATACGCAGTATTTT
TRBJ2-3,NA,TRBV18,NA,CASSPEADTQYF,TGTGCCAGCTCCCCGGAGGCAGATACGCAGTATTTT
TRBJ2-3,TRBD2,TRBV6-5,NA,CASSTAGDGTDTQYF,TGTGCCAGCAGTACAGCGGGAGACGGGACAGATACGCAGTATTTT
TRBJ1-1,TRBD1,TRBV10-3,NA,CAIRSGGADTEAFF,TGTGCCATCAGATCAGGGGGCGCCGACACTGAAGCTTTCTTT
TRBJ2-2,TRBD2,TRBV7-6,NA,CASRDISGRASGELFF,TGTGCCAGCAGGGATATAAGCGGGAGGGCCTCCGGGGAGCTGTTTTTT
TRBJ2-7,TRBD1,TRBV5-4,NA,CASSPDRGFGEQYF,TGTGCCAGCAGCCCGGACAGGGGGTTTGGCGAGCAGTACTTC
TRBJ2-5,TRBD2,TRBV18,NA,CASSPPSGRAETQYF,TGTGCCAGCTCACCACCTAGCGGGAGAGCGGAGACCCAGTACTTC